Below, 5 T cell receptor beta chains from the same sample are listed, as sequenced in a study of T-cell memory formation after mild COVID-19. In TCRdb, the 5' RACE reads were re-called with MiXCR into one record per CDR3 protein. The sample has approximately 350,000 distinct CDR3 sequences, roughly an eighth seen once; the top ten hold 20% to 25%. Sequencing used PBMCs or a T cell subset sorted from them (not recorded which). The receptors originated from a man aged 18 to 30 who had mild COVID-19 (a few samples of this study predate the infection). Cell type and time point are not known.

The CDR3 DNA follows: TGTGCCAGTAAATGGGGTCGGACGAACACTGAAGCTTTCTTT. Translation gives CASKWGRTNTEAFF. V is TRBV19 and J is TRBJ1-1; no definite D call. The CDR3 runs 14 residues. The germline V gene encodes CDR1 LNHDA and CDR2 SQIVND (reference sequence). V dropped 7 bases and J dropped 1 base, with 13 bases sitting between them. Full variable domain (remainder filled in from reference TRBV19 and TRBJ1-1): DGGITQSPKYLFRKEGQNVTLSCEQNLNHDAMYWYRQDPGQGLRLIYYSQIVNDFQKGDIAEGYSVSREKKESFPLTVTSAQKNPTAFYLCASKWGRTNTEAFFGQGTRLTVV.

As DNA, the CDR3 is TGCGCCAGCATGCCTGCGCTAGCGAACACAGATACGCAGTATTTT. Translating it yields CASMPALANTDTQYF. V usage is TRBV5-1 and J usage is TRBJ2-3; D is possibly TRBD2 (6 bases). From germline, CDR1 is SGHRS and CDR2 YFSETQ. The CDR3 covers 15 residues. V was shortened by 6 bases and J by 2 bases, with 16 bases between the two germline ends. The variable domain in full, with the rest retrieved from reference TRBV5-1 and TRBJ2-3, is KAGVTQTPRYLIKTRGQQVTLSCSPISGHRSVSWYQQTPGQGLQFLFEYFSETQRNKGNFPGRFSGRQFSNSRSEMNVSTLELGDSALYLCASMPALANTDTQYFGPGTRLTVL.

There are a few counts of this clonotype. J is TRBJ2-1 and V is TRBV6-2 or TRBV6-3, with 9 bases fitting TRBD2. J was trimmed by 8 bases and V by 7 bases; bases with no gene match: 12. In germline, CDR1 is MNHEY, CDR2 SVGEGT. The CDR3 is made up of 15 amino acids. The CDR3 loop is CASNTASGASDEQFF. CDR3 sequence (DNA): TGTGCCAGCAACACGGCTAGCGGGGCTAGCGATGAGCAGTTCTTC.

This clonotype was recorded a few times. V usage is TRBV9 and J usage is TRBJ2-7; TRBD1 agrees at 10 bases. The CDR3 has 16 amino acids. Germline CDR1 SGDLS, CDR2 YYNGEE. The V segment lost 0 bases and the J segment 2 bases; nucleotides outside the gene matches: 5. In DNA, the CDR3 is TGTGCCAGCAGCGTAGCACCGGGACAGGGGACCTACGAGCAGTACTTC. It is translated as CASSVAPGQGTYEQYF.

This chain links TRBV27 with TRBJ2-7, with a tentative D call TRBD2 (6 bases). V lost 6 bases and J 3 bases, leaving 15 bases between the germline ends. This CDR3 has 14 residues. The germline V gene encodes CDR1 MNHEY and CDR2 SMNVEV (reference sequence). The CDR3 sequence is CASRRAASDYEQYV. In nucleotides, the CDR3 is TGTGCCAGCAGGCGAGCGGCTAGCGACTACGAGCAGTACGTC.